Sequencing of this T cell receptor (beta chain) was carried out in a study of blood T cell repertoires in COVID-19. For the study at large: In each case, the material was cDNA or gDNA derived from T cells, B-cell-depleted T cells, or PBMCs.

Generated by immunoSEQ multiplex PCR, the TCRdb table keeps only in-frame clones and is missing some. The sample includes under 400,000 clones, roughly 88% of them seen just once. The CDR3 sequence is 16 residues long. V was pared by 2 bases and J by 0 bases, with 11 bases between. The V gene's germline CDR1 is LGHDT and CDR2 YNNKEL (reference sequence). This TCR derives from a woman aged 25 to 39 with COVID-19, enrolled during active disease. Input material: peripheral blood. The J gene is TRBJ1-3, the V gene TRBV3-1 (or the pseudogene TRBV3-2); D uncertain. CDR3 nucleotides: TGTGCCAGCAGCCAAAATCTGGGCAGCTCTGGAAACACCATATATTTT. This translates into CASSQNLGSSGNTIYF.